A selection of T cell receptor beta chains follows, all from one sample in a study of T-cell reconstitution after alpha-beta-depleted transplantation in children. TCRdb itself ran the PCR reads through MiXCR, one entry per CDR3 protein. Counted here are hundreds of thousands of distinct CDR3 sequences, roughly a tenth occurring once; the ten biggest clones make up approximately 28%. The sample was PBMCs, taken before TCRalphabeta/CD19-depleted stem cell transplant. These receptors were obtained from a child younger than two with acute myeloid leukemia, due to receive a stem cell transplant. CDR3s include the opening cysteine and the closing phenylalanine or tryptophan. D genes are given only for firm matches. Only part of the rows carry a size: once, few, many, or a class if the clone is expanded.

V gene,D gene,clone size,J gene,CDR3 protein,CDR3 DNA
TRBV7-2,TRBD1,many,TRBJ2-5,CASSLGGRGPETQYF,TGTGCCAGCAGCTTAGGGGGCAGGGGGCCAGAGACCCAGTACTTC
TRBV6-2/TRBV6-3,TRBD1,many,TRBJ2-7,CASSYSRDRGVGEQYF,TGTGCCAGCAGTTACTCGAGGGACAGGGGGGTTGGCGAGCAGTACTTC
TRBV18,-,many,TRBJ2-1,CASSLTPSDNEQFF,TGTGCCAGCTCACTGACCCCCTCGGATAATGAGCAGTTCTTC
TRBV4-2,-,many,TRBJ2-3,CASSHVSEDTQYF,TGTGCCAGCAGCCATGTTTCGGAGGATACGCAGTATTTT
TRBV27,-,many,TRBJ2-5,CASKASAAPETQYF,TGTGCCAGCAAGGCATCCGCGGCTCCAGAGACCCAGTACTTC
TRBV7-2,-,many,TRBJ2-1,CASSLFPNEQFF,TGTGCCAGCAGCTTATTTCCCAATGAGCAGTTCTTC
TRBV3-1,TRBD2,many,TRBJ2-1,CASSQGTSDNEQFF,TGTGCCAGCAGCCAAGGGACTAGCGACAATGAGCAGTTCTTC
TRBV20-1,-,many,TRBJ2-1,CSARGPGSYNEQFF,TGCAGTGCTAGAGGGCCCGGGTCCTACAATGAGCAGTTCTTC
TRBV20-1,-,many,TRBJ1-1,CSATRTPLTEAFF,TGCAGTGCTACCAGGACCCCCTTGACTGAAGCTTTCTTT
TRBV11-3,-,few,TRBJ2-1,CVSSPRANEQFF,TGTGTCAGCAGCCCCCGGGCCAATGAGCAGTTCTTC
TRBV4-2,-,many,TRBJ2-5,CASSQAGLEETQYF,TGTGCCAGCAGCCAAGCAGGACTGGAAGAGACCCAGTACTTC
TRBV29-1,TRBD1,many,TRBJ2-7,CSVDPLTGGRQYF,TGCAGCGTGGATCCCTTGACAGGGGGACGGCAGTACTTC
TRBV11-1,-,few,TRBJ2-6,CASKTRPGANVLTF,TGTGCCAGCAAAACGAGACCTGGGGCCAACGTCCTGACTTTC
TRBV5-1,-,few,TRBJ1-2,CASLLWPGGYGYTF,TGCGCCAGCCTCCTGTGGCCCGGGGGCTATGGCTACACCTTC
TRBV9,TRBD1,many,TRBJ2-7,CASSLGTGDEQYF,TGTGCCAGCAGCCTTGGGACAGGGGACGAGCAGTACTTC
TRBV12-3/TRBV12-4,-,many,TRBJ1-1,CASSFQRMNTEAFF,TGTGCCAGCAGTTTCCAACGGATGAACACTGAAGCTTTCTTT
TRBV4-3,-,few,TRBJ1-6,CASSPRQASYNSPLHF,TGCGCCAGCAGCCCGAGACAGGCTTCCTATAATTCACCCCTCCACTTT
TRBV6-6,-,many,TRBJ2-3,CASRYSEWGTDTQYF,TGTGCCAGCAGATATAGCGAATGGGGCACAGATACGCAGTATTTT
TRBV5-5,-,many,TRBJ1-2,CASSYPPALGYGYTF,TGTGCCAGCAGCTATCCGCCCGCGCTGGGCTATGGCTACACCTTC
TRBV5-1,TRBD1,many,TRBJ2-7,CASTSSDGTGTRGTREQYF,TGCGCCAGCACCTCGTCCGATGGGACAGGGACTCGAGGGACGCGCGAGCAGTACTTC
TRBV12-3/TRBV12-4,TRBD1,few,TRBJ2-7,CASSLAGQGTYEQYF,TGTGCCAGCAGTTTGGCGGGACAGGGAACCTACGAGCAGTACTTC
TRBV2,-,many,TRBJ1-6,CASSGEGHGSPLHF,TGTGCCAGCAGTGGGGAGGGACATGGATCACCCCTCCACTTT
TRBV28,TRBD2,many,TRBJ2-2,CASSLRGSGRTGELFF,TGTGCCAGCAGTTTGCGGGGTAGCGGGAGAACCGGGGAGCTGTTTTTT
TRBV10-3,TRBD2,many,TRBJ2-7,CAISGTSGDYEQYF,TGTGCCATCAGTGGCACTAGCGGAGACTACGAGCAGTACTTC
TRBV5-1,TRBD1,few,TRBJ2-7,CASSKSDRSYEQYF,TGCGCCAGCAGCAAATCGGACAGGTCCTACGAGCAGTACTTC
TRBV6-2/TRBV6-3,TRBD2,many,TRBJ2-1,CASSYHSGGSYNEQFF,TGTGCCAGCAGTTATCATAGCGGGGGCTCCTACAATGAGCAGTTCTTC
TRBV12-3/TRBV12-4,-,-,TRBJ1-5,CASSYTGTARAQHF,TGTGCCAGCAGTTATACAGGGACCGCTAGAGCCCAGCATTTT
TRBV20-1,TRBD1,many,TRBJ2-2,CSASRGPGELFF,TGCAGTGCTAGTAGGGGGCCCGGGGAGCTGTTTTTT
TRBV7-9,-,many,TRBJ2-7,CASSLITGEQYF,TGTGCCAGCAGCTTGATCACTGGCGAGCAGTACTTC
TRBV24-1,TRBD1,many,TRBJ2-5,CATSDPGQQETQYF,TGTGCCACCAGTGACCCGGGACAGCAAGAGACCCAGTACTTC
TRBV5-1,-,many,TRBJ2-5,CASSFYPLQETQYF,TGCGCCAGCAGCTTCTACCCCCTACAAGAGACCCAGTACTTC
TRBV11-2,-,few,TRBJ2-5,CASSRGGGEETQYF,TGTGCCAGCAGCCGAGGTGGGGGAGAAGAGACCCAGTACTTC
TRBV7-9,TRBD2,-,TRBJ2-3,CASRSGGVDTQYF,TGTGCCAGCCGCAGCGGGGGTGTGGATACGCAGTATTTT
TRBV10-3,-,many,TRBJ2-1,CAISESRGNEQFF,TGTGCCATCAGTGAGTCCCGGGGGAATGAGCAGTTCTTC
TRBV20-1,-,many,TRBJ1-1,CSAEKRGDNTEAFF,TGCAGTGCTGAAAAACGGGGCGACAACACTGAAGCTTTCTTT
TRBV28,-,many,TRBJ1-1,CASRGGGFGGTEAFF,TGTGCCAGCCGGGGTGGGGGGTTCGGGGGCACTGAAGCTTTCTTT
TRBV6-2/TRBV6-3,-,many,TRBJ2-1,CASSYHRGGRNEQFF,TGTGCCAGCAGTTACCACAGGGGGGGTAGGAATGAGCAGTTCTTC
TRBV4-3,-,-,TRBJ1-5,CASSQRRGREPQHF,TGCGCCAGCAGCCAACGTCGGGGTAGGGAGCCCCAGCATTTT
TRBV20-1,TRBD1,once,TRBJ1-5,CSAGQGSNEPQHF,TGCAGTGCTGGACAGGGAAGCAATGAGCCCCAGCATTTT
TRBV4-1,TRBD1,many,TRBJ2-3,CASSQDPGQGPDTQYF,TGCGCCAGCAGCCAAGATCCGGGACAGGGCCCAGATACGCAGTATTTT
TRBV20-1,-,many,TRBJ2-6,CSARSSGANVLTF,TGCAGTGCTCGCAGCTCTGGGGCCAACGTCCTGACTTTC